The source of this TCR beta chain is a study of shared clonotypes between healthy human individuals. Naive-designated CD8 cells lacked CD45RO, were positively enriched for CCR7, and omitted terminally differentiated effector memory CD45RA+ cells. Every contributor of samples was a Caucasian grown-up residing in Nashville, Tennessee. Of note for this clone: Its antigen is currently unknown.

Germline loops: CDR1 MNHEY, CDR2 SVGAGI. The V and J ends lost 0 bases and 3 bases respectively, with 11 bases between them. There are 15 residues in the CDR3. Replicate PCRs from sorted subsets contained roughly 200 ng DNA, which is 31,000 or so T cell genomes. Produced via immunoSEQ multiplex PCR; TCRdb's table is partial and in-frame only. The table shows fewer than 1 million clones, with around 96% occurring only once. General study results and limits: The diversity represented, both genetic and in exposure history, was limited by few donors.

The receptor comes from a young man in good health. The rearrangement joins TRBV6-5 to TRBJ1-2; D unresolved. The sequenced sample consisted of naive CD8+ T cells sorted from blood. The CDR3 region has the DNA TGTGCCAGCAGTTACTCTCATCAAGGACACTATGGCTACACCTTC. Protein sequence: CASSYSHQGHYGYTF.